Sequencing of this TCR beta chain was carried out in a study of blood T cell repertoires in COVID-19. In the original processing: Amplification of reference gene primers provided the estimated nucleated cell counts. Using immunoSEQ multiplex PCR, the repertoire was profiled, and TCRdb retains in-frame clones only, with some absent. D and trimming come from the DNA, and the V and J calls and clone size come from that table. The sample contains about 270,000 clones, 91% of which appear only once. Germline V CDR1 and CDR2: MNHEY, SMNVEV (reference sequence). After removal of 3 bases from V and 3 bases from J, the junction contained 2 bases not matched to a gene. This CDR3 spans 14 amino acids.

The specimen was peripheral blood. This rearrangement joins TRBV27 to TRBJ2-7; 10 positions agree with TRBD1. The receptor's source is a person aged 18 to 29 with COVID-19, enrolled during active disease. The CDR3 bases are TGTGCCAGCAGTTTGGACAGGGGGGACTACGAGCAGTACTTC. Amino acids: CASSLDRGDYEQYF.